These T cell receptor beta chains were read from a single sample in a study. TCRdb reanalysed the 5' RACE reads using MiXCR and keeps one entry per CDR3 protein. The sample has tens of thousands of distinct CDR3 sequences; roughly 33% are singletons. The sequenced sample was tumor-infiltrating naive CD4+ T cells sorted from the breast tumor. These receptor sequences come from a female donor with breast cancer. Both conserved end residues are part of each CDR3.

J gene: TRBJ2-3; V gene: TRBV5-1; CDR3 protein: CASSAGTGVLTDTQYF
J gene: TRBJ2-3; V gene: TRBV5-1; CDR3 protein: CASSPLAGGSTDTQYF
J gene: TRBJ2-1; V gene: TRBV20-1; CDR3 protein: CSASRLGGSSYNEQFF
J gene: TRBJ1-4; V gene: TRBV12-3/TRBV12-4; CDR3 protein: CASSSRDRGVTNEKLFF
J gene: TRBJ1-5; V gene: TRBV7-3; CDR3 protein: CASSLGVHQPQHF
J gene: TRBJ1-1; V gene: TRBV12-3/TRBV12-4; CDR3 protein: CASSFGNTEAFF
J gene: TRBJ2-7; V gene: TRBV9; CDR3 protein: CASSVEGGPSYEQYF
J gene: TRBJ2-7; V gene: TRBV20-1; CDR3 protein: CSLSGTSGSSYEQYF
J gene: TRBJ1-1; V gene: TRBV6-5; CDR3 protein: CASSSLHQLNTEAFF
J gene: TRBJ2-1; V gene: TRBV20-1; CDR3 protein: CSAQTLSYNEQFF
J gene: TRBJ2-1; V gene: TRBV20-1; CDR3 protein: CSARPGSGDYNEQFF
J gene: TRBJ2-6; V gene: TRBV11-2; CDR3 protein: CASSLEFGAGANVLTF
J gene: TRBJ1-5; V gene: TRBV24-1; CDR3 protein: CATSEIRQVLNQPQHF
J gene: TRBJ1-3; V gene: TRBV6-5; CDR3 protein: CATNEGRGNTIYF
J gene: TRBJ2-7; V gene: TRBV7-2; CDR3 protein: CASSSRTGKYGQYF
J gene: TRBJ2-1; V gene: TRBV7-6; CDR3 protein: CASSLGGAARYNEQFF
J gene: TRBJ2-7; V gene: TRBV20-1; CDR3 protein: CSASGSGYSYEQYF
J gene: TRBJ1-1; V gene: TRBV28; CDR3 protein: CASSLGGSSGTEAFF
J gene: TRBJ2-5; V gene: TRBV29-1; CDR3 protein: CSVGYGSDETQYF
J gene: TRBJ2-7; V gene: TRBV9; CDR3 protein: CASSVGGETYEQYF
J gene: TRBJ2-1; V gene: TRBV7-3; CDR3 protein: CASSPQPGSSYNEQFF
J gene: TRBJ1-5; V gene: TRBV24-1; CDR3 protein: CATSLGADNQPQHF
J gene: TRBJ1-5; V gene: TRBV19; CDR3 protein: CASSIVAGAEQPQHF
J gene: TRBJ2-7; V gene: TRBV7-3; CDR3 protein: CASSISGTGGYEQYF
J gene: TRBJ2-6; V gene: TRBV7-9; CDR3 protein: CASSPMLSGANVLTF
J gene: TRBJ2-1; V gene: TRBV20-1; CDR3 protein: CSARARARGEQFF
J gene: TRBJ2-3; V gene: TRBV5-1; CDR3 protein: CASSFRQGFVLRSTDTQYF
J gene: TRBJ1-5; V gene: TRBV30; CDR3 protein: CAWSVGVSNQPQHF
J gene: TRBJ2-1; V gene: TRBV4-1; CDR3 protein: CASSQETSGRYNEQFF
J gene: TRBJ1-2; V gene: TRBV6-5; CDR3 protein: CASSYLPGQGMYGYTF
J gene: TRBJ1-2; V gene: TRBV12-3/TRBV12-4; CDR3 protein: CASSPSGDGYTF
J gene: TRBJ1-1; V gene: TRBV7-8; CDR3 protein: CASSLVQHRNTEAFF
J gene: TRBJ2-3; V gene: TRBV25-1; CDR3 protein: CASKVQGLDTQYF
J gene: TRBJ2-7; V gene: TRBV9; CDR3 protein: CASSRGGLVGDEQYF
J gene: TRBJ2-7; V gene: TRBV7-2; CDR3 protein: CASSHRMGEGSYEQYF
J gene: TRBJ1-4; V gene: TRBV4-1; CDR3 protein: CASSHPHRGSAYANEKLLF
J gene: TRBJ1-3; V gene: TRBV11-2; CDR3 protein: CASSPRQGRLSGNTIYF
J gene: TRBJ2-3; V gene: TRBV20-1; CDR3 protein: CSASLWAAGSTDTQYF
J gene: TRBJ2-1; V gene: TRBV6-5; CDR3 protein: CASRELLAGGKNEQFF
J gene: TRBJ2-1; V gene: TRBV28; CDR3 protein: CASSLSGGAYNEQFF
J gene: TRBJ2-2; V gene: TRBV5-1; CDR3 protein: CASSLSTGYAGELFF